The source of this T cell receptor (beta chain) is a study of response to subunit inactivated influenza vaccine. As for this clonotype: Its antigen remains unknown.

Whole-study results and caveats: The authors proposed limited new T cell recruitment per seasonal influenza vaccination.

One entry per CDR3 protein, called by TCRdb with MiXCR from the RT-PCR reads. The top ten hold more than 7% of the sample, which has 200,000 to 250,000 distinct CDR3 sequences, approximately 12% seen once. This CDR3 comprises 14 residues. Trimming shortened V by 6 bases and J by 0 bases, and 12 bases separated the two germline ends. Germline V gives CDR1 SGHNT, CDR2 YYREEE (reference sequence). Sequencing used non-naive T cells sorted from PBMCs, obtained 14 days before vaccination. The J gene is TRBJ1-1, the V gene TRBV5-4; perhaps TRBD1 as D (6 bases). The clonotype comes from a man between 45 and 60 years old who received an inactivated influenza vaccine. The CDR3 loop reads CASTSGTLNTEAFF. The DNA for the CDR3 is TGTGCCAGCACCTCCGGGACACTGAACACTGAAGCTTTCTTT.